This T cell receptor (beta chain) stems from a study of T cells in Graves' hyperthyroidism and ophthalmopathy. Study-level results: In blood, most of the thyroid clonotypes expanded above 0.001 were also present.

CDR1 and CDR2 from the germline V gene are GTSNPN and SVGIG (reference sequence). Trimming removed 8 bases from V and 3 bases from J, with 16 bases in between. CDR3 length equals 13 residues. Researchers amplified the TCR beta CDR3 regions from RNA transcripts. Researchers ran a first-round RT-PCR on the TCR CDR3 using the HTBI primer set. TCRdb passed the multiplex PCR reads through MiXCR, listing each CDR3 protein once. The table has some 560,000 distinct CDR3 sequences, around 15% seen once. In this sample, this clonotype turned up many times. The antigen is undetermined. The J gene is TRBJ1-1, the V gene TRBV30, with D perhaps TRBD1 (5 bases). The sequence was obtained from a woman in her forties with Graves' hyperthyroidism. The sample consisted of blood. The CDR3 DNA reads TGTGCCGGGTCAAGGGGTTTATACACTGAAGCTTTCTTT. This sequence encodes CAGSRGLYTEAFF.